The 22 T cell receptor beta chains below were found in one sample sequenced in a study of T-cell memory formation after mild COVID-19. In TCRdb, the 5' RACE reads were re-called with MiXCR into one record per CDR3 protein. The table records about 290,000 distinct CDR3 sequences, less than 20% of them present only once. Sequenced: PBMCs or a T cell subset sorted from them (not recorded which). The receptor set was obtained from a man aged 18 to 30 who had mild COVID-19 (a few samples of this study predate the infection). Cell type and time point are not known.

The genes are TRBV18 and TRBJ2-7; 10 bases are a match to TRBD1. With 5 bases clipped from V and 4 bases from J, the junction kept 8 bases outside the gene matches. The CDR3 sequence is 15 residues long. Germline assignment: CDR1 KGHSH and CDR2 LQKENI. In DNA form, the CDR3 reads TGTGCCAGCTCAGACCCGGGACAGGGGTTTTACGAGCAGTACTTC. Protein sequence: CASSDPGQGFYEQYF. Full variable domain (rest looked up from reference TRBV18 and TRBJ2-7): NAGVMQNPRHLVRRRGQEARLRCSPMKGHSHVYWYRQLPEEGLKFMVYLQKENIIDESGMPKERFSAEFPKEGPSILRIQQVVRGDSAAYFCASSDPGQGFYEQYFGPGTRLTVT.

The V gene is TRBV7-9, the J gene TRBJ1-6; TRBD1 matches 7 bases. The junction had 10 bases not matched to a gene; V was cut back by 5 bases and J by 6 bases. Germline V gene lookup returns CDR1 SEHNR and CDR2 FQNEAQ (reference sequence). This CDR3 has 16 amino acids. CDR3 bases: TGTGCCAGCAGCCCGCCACGACAGGGTCGTAATTCACCCCTCCACTTT. It translates to CASSPPRQGRNSPLHF.

The genes are TRBV7-2 and TRBJ1-2; no reliable D call. V dropped 5 bases and J dropped 6 bases, with 7 bases sitting between them. From germline, CDR1 is SGHTA and CDR2 FQGNSA. The CDR3 covers 11 residues. The CDR3 DNA reads as TGTGCCAGCAGCCGCCCCCATGGCTACACCTTC. It yields the protein CASSRPHGYTF.

In the case of this clonotype: This may be a read error: a much more frequent sequence differs by one nucleotide. V gene TRBV12-3 or TRBV12-4 combines with J gene TRBJ2-1; a weak D match, TRBD1 (5 bases). Trimming took 3 bases from V and 4 from J, leaving 13 bases between them. The CDR3 sequence is 15 residues long. This CDR3 reads CASSFVRARYNEQFF. In DNA, the CDR3 is TGTGCCAGCAGTTTCGTCAGGGCGAGGTACAATGAGCAGTTCTTC.

This chain's CDR3 is CSATRETQYF. In nucleotides, the CDR3 is TGCAGTGCTACCCGAGAGACCCAGTACTTC. The chain employs TRBV20-1 and TRBJ2-5; no clear D gene. This CDR3 has 10 residues. The ends were cut back, 4 bases at V and 4 bases at J, with 4 bases in the middle. Germline lookup yields CDR1 DFQATT and CDR2 SNEGSKA (reference sequence).

This clonotype occurred a few times. The genes are TRBV7-6 and TRBJ1-1, with D possibly being TRBD1 (6 bases). Germline V CDR1 and CDR2: SGHVS, FNYEAQ. The ends were cut back, 6 bases at V and 5 bases at J, with 10 bases in the middle. This CDR3 is 12 amino acids long. CDR3 nucleotides: TGTGCCAGCAGTTATACAGGGACTGAAGCTTTCTTT. Translated, it gives CASSYTGTEAFF.

This clonotype occurred a few times. This sequence joins TRBV24-1 and TRBJ2-5; a weak D match, TRBD2 (6 bases). This CDR3 is 15 amino acids long. Germline lookup yields CDR1 KGHDR and CDR2 SFDVKD. Trimming took 4 bases from V and 4 from J, leaving 15 bases between them. As DNA, the CDR3 is TGTGCCACCAGTGACCCGCGGTCAGCGGGAGAGACCCAGTACTTC. Translated: CATSDPRSAGETQYF.

V gene TRBV7-9 combines with J gene TRBJ2-7, with D hard to call. There are 13 residues in the CDR3. Trimming cost V 2 bases and J 4 bases, with 9 bases left between them. Germline V gene lookup returns CDR1 SEHNR and CDR2 FQNEAQ (reference sequence). CDR3 amino acids: CASSLRVGYEQYV. Written as DNA, the CDR3 is TGTGCCAGCAGCTTAAGGGTTGGGTACGAGCAGTACGTC.

This clonotype has only a few counts. The chain links TRBV4-2 to TRBJ2-7; TRBD2 is a possible D gene (7 bases). V was clipped by 6 bases and J by 3 bases, with 12 bases between them. This CDR3 region has 13 residues. Germline-derived CDR1 and CDR2 are LGHNA and YNFKEQ. CDR3 in amino acids: CASRGGPDYEQYF. The CDR3, as DNA: TGTGCCAGCAGGGGGGGGCCAGACTACGAGCAGTACTTC.

The J gene is TRBJ1-2, the V gene TRBV12-3 or TRBV12-4; D perhaps matches TRBD1 (6 bases). Trimming took off 6 bases at V and 7 bases at J, with 15 bases between the two ends. This CDR3 contains 13 residues. The CDR3 region has the DNA TGTGCCAGCAGCCAAGACAGGAGGGGTGGCTACACCTTC. Its protein product is CASSQDRRGGYTF.

In its sample, this clonotype was seen many times. The rearrangement uses TRBV12-3 or TRBV12-4 and TRBJ1-3; D might be TRBD1 (5 bases). CDR3 length equals 16 residues. V dropped 6 bases and J dropped 4 bases, with 19 bases sitting between them. The CDR3 DNA follows: TGTGCCAGCAGCCATCCCGCCGGGACTGAAGGAAACACCATATATTTT. It yields the protein CASSHPAGTEGNTIYF.

This clonotype came up a few times. This rearrangement joins TRBV6-5 to TRBJ1-1, with D possibly being TRBD1 (5 bases). CDR1 MNHEY and CDR2 SVGAGI come from the germline V gene. The CDR3 loop spans 14 amino acids. V lost 5 bases and J lost 2, with 12 bases in between. The DNA for the CDR3 is TGTGCCAGCAGTCGGACACAGGTAAACACTGAAGCTTTCTTT. Protein sequence: CASSRTQVNTEAFF.

This clonotype came up many times. The chain uses TRBV4-3 and TRBJ2-1; no clear D gene. The V end was cut by 5 bases, the J end by 5 bases, with 10 bases between. Germline loops: CDR1 LGHNA, CDR2 YSLEER. This CDR3 comprises 13 residues. The CDR3 here is CASSDWANNEQFF. CDR3 DNA sequence: TGCGCCAGCAGCGATTGGGCCAACAATGAGCAGTTCTTC.

The table lists this clonotype with a few counts. The chain uses TRBV6-2 or TRBV6-3 and TRBJ2-7, with D possibly called TRBD1 or TRBD2 (5 bases each). Germline V lookup: CDR1 MNHEY, CDR2 SVGEGT. This CDR3 region has 14 residues. Trimming removed 7 bases from V and 2 bases from J, with 15 bases in between. CDR3 residues: CASKKPGPTYEQYF. The CDR3 nucleotides are TGTGCCAGCAAGAAGCCGGGACCAACCTACGAGCAGTACTTC.

V usage is TRBV3-1 and J usage is TRBJ2-1; 14 nucleotides align to TRBD2. Per germline, CDR1 LGHDT and CDR2 YNNKEL (reference sequence). Losses at the gene ends were 1 base for V and 7 bases for J; bases not matched to a gene: 6. The CDR3 loop spans 17 amino acids. The CDR3 here is CASSQVTSGGAWNEQFF. The CDR3 coding sequence is TGTGCCAGCAGCCAAGTGACTAGCGGGGGGGCCTGGAATGAGCAGTTCTTC.

There are many counts of this clonotype. The V and J genes are TRBV7-2 and TRBJ2-3, with D hard to call. Per the germline V gene, CDR1 is SGHTA and CDR2 is FQGNSA. Trimming pared 1 base from V and 0 bases from J, leaving 5 bases between. This CDR3 is built from 14 residues. CDR3 in DNA: TGTGCCAGCAGCTTAGAGGAGAGCACAGATACGCAGTATTTT. This encodes CASSLEESTDTQYF.

This clonotype was counted a few times. CDR3 nucleotides: TGTGCCAGCAGGAAGACAAGTGGCTACACCTTC. Encoded protein: CASRKTSGYTF. J is TRBJ1-2 and V is TRBV2; no clear D. The CDR3 extends over 11 amino acids. Germline assignment: CDR1 SNHLY and CDR2 FYNNEI. Deletions cut 6 bases from V and 7 bases from J, with 9 bases between.

V is TRBV4-1 and J is TRBJ2-5, with 10 bases fitting TRBD2. J was trimmed by 2 bases and V by 1 base; bases with no gene match: 7. Germline-derived CDR1 and CDR2 are MGHRA and YSYEKL. The CDR3 totals 17 residues. CDR3 DNA: TGCGCCAGCAGCCAAGTAGGACTAGCGGCTACACAAGAGACCCAGTACTTC. This gives the protein CASSQVGLAATQETQYF.

The chain links TRBV6-6 to TRBJ2-7; maybe TRBD1 (6 bases). CDR1 MNHNY and CDR2 SVGAGI come from the germline V gene (reference sequence). The CDR3 is 16 residues long. V dropped 2 bases and J dropped 4 bases, with 18 bases sitting between them. CDR3 bases: TGTGCCAGCAGTTACGTTTCCGGGACATGGGTTTACGAGCAGTACGTC. Its translation: CASSYVSGTWVYEQYV.

The chain combines TRBV6-6 with TRBJ1-2, with 10 nucleotides matching TRBD1. Germline V gene data show CDR1 as MNHNY and CDR2 as SVGAGI (reference sequence). J lost 4 bases, V lost 2 bases, and 7 bases had no gene match. CDR3 length: 16 amino acids. The CDR3 DNA sequence: TGTGCCAGCAGTTACCTTGGACAGGGGGAGGGCTATGGCTACACCTTC. It is translated as CASSYLGQGEGYGYTF.

CDR3 sequence (DNA): TGTGCCAGCAGTTACTCATCGGGTACCTACGAGCAGTACTTC. It codes for CASSYSSGTYEQYF. J is TRBJ2-7 and V is TRBV6-5, with no clear D. The germline V and J ends were trimmed by 0 bases and 2 bases, with 8 bases remaining between them. The germline V gene has CDR1 MNHEY and CDR2 SVGAGI. This CDR3 is built from 14 residues.

The chain is built from TRBV7-9 and TRBJ2-2, with 7 bases that match TRBD1. The CDR3 length is 15 residues. V lost 3 bases, J lost 3 bases, and 4 bases stayed unmatched. Germline V gene data show CDR1 as SEHNR and CDR2 as FQNEAQ (reference sequence). The CDR3: CASSFAQGDTGELFF. CDR3 nucleotides: TGTGCCAGCAGCTTCGCCCAGGGGGACACCGGGGAGCTGTTTTTT. The full variable domain, with the rest looked up from reference TRBV7-9 and TRBJ2-2, is DTGVSQNPRHKITKRGQNVTFRCDPISEHNRLYWYRQTLGQGPEFLTYFQNEAQLEKSRLLSDRFSAERPKGSFSTLEIQRTEQGDSAMYLCASSFAQGDTGELFFGEGSRLTVL.